Here is one T cell receptor beta chain with its context. What this receptor recognizes is not known. No base quality values were provided; no much bigger clone lies one nucleotide off. Including cysteine and phenylalanine, the CDR3 has 14 amino acids. Only the CDR3 portion is preserved as DNA: 42 bases, with reading frame beginning at the first base. V lost 2 bases and J lost 2 bases; the stretch between them is 9 bases long. Looking up the germline V gene yields CDR1 SGHTA and CDR2 FQGNSA. The sample belongs to a study of beta chain features in type 1 diabetes (dated by TCRdb to the late 2010s). General notes on the study: Mean age, gender distribution, total cell number and subset yield did not differ between patients and healthy donors. A total of around 110,000,000 sorted cells were examined across all samples, and a strong correlation was observed between cell number per subset and RNA yield. In the study, TCRB repertoires of sorted circulating CD4+ T cell subsets from recently diagnosed type 1 diabetes patients were compared with those of matched healthy donors. Regulatory and stem cell-like memory subsets were isolated from only 8 patients and about 8 healthy donors, whereas naive and central memory subsets came from all 30 or so donors. Study-level results and caveats: Only small numbers of individuals were included in the HLA sub-analyses, which left unresolved whether HLA type had any influence on TCRB rearrangement. In all four CD4+ subsets, TCRB CDR3 length was moderately but significantly shorter in type 1 diabetes patients. At VDJ recombination sites, patients with type 1 diabetes made fewer insertions and deleted more nucleotides, a pattern implying thymic rearrangement abnormalities. Because cDNA rather than genomic DNA was sequenced, highly expressing activated cells could have been over-represented, although no difference in activation and CD3 levels was found between groups. Shorter templates might have been favored by PCR, but patient and control samples were amplified and corrected together, so both groups would have been affected equally by any skew. The naive, central memory and regulatory TCRB repertoires appeared to resemble one another more closely among patients than among healthy donors.

A single peripheral blood draw of about 116 mL on average was collected from each donor into heparinised tubes. Using a panel that included CD45RO, CCR7, CD25, CD127, CD95 and CD27, naive, central memory, regulatory and stem cell-like memory CD4+ T cells were sorted on a BD FACSAria II. Every sorted population had a purity above 95%. PBMCs were isolated immediately by Lymphoprep density gradient centrifugation and stained directly without culture. To minimize batch effects, samples were stained and sorted in pairs, one healthy donor with one patient per experiment. All of the isolated RNA was reverse transcribed with the High Capacity cDNA Reverse Transcription Kit, so expressed TCRB transcripts were sequenced. Deep immunoSEQ sequencing was performed on naive, central memory and regulatory T cell samples, with an average of about 3.57 million total reads per sample. Sorted cells were lysed in RLT buffer and RNA was extracted with DNase-treated RNeasy Micro or Mini kits, depending on cell number. To prevent cross-contamination, each cell subset was processed individually, whereas patient and healthy donor samples were processed jointly. The immunoSEQ multiplex PCR was used to amplify TCRB sequences from cDNA, generating 87-bp fragments that spanned the CDR3 region. The amplicons were sequenced using the Illumina HiSeq platform. The published analysis was carried out like this. Synthetic template baselines were used to correct PCR bias computationally, reads within Hamming distance 2 were collapsed, and singletons that could not be merged were discarded. Reads were aligned against IMGT to assign V, D and J genes, CDR3 length and insertions or deletions at six rearrangement sites. Within each subset, clonotype counts were normalized to sorted cell number, after which true diversity and Gini coefficients were computed with the tcR R package. The overlap coefficient, calculated on TCRB nucleotide sequences, was used to measure repertoire sharing. TCRdb stores this immuneACCESS table with in-frame sequences only. Part of the clones is absent; in the studies checked, under half of the shortfall reflects unresolved V genes, and no reason is known for the rest. D and trimming come from the DNA, and the V and J calls and clone size come from that table. Recorded for this sample are 150,000 or so clones; around 8% of them occurred a single time. The ten top clones hold over 0.5% of the sample.

The specimen sequenced was central memory CD4+ T cells from blood. The sequence links TRBV7-2 to TRBJ1-1, with the D gene not clear enough to name. The receptor was derived from a woman under 30 with type 1 diabetes. In nucleotides, the sequence is TGTGCCAGCAGCTTAAAGAGTTTCAACACTGAAGCTTTCTTT. It translates to CASSLKSFNTEAFF.